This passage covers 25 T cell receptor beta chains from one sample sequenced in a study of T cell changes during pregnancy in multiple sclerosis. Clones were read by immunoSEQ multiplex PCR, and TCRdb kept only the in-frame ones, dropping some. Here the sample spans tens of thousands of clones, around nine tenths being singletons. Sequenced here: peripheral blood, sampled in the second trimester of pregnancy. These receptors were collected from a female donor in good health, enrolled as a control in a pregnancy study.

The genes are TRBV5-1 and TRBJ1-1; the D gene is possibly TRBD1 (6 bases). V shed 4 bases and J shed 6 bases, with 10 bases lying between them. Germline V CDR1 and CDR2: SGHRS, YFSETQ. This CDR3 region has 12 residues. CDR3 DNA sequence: TGCGCCAGCAGCATACAGGGTTCTGAAGCTTTCTTT. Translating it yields CASSIQGSEAFF.

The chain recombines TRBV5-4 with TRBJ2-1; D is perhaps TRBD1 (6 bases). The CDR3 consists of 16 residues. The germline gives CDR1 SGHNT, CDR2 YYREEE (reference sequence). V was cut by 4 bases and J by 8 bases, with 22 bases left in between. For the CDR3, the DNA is TGTGCCAGCAGCGTGCCCCGACCCGGAAACAGGGATGAGCAGTTCTTC. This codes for CASSVPRPGNRDEQFF.

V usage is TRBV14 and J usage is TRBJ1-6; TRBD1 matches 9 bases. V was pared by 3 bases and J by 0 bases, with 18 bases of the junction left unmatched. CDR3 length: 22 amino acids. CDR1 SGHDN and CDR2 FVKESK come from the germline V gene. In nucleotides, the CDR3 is TGTGCCAGCAGCCAGATAGGAGGCCACCGGGACAGGGAAAGCTCCTATAATTCACCCCTCCACTTT. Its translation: CASSQIGGHRDRESSYNSPLHF.

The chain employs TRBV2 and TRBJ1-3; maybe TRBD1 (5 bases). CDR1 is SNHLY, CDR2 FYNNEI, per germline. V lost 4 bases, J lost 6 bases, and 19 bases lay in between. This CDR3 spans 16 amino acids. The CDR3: CASSVRRTSGPNTIYF. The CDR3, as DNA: TGTGCCAGCAGTGTTCGTAGGACATCGGGTCCAAACACCATATATTTT.

The CDR3 nucleotides are TGTGCCACCCAAGGGGTCTCCTATAATTCACCCCTCCACTTT. Amino acid sequence: CATQGVSYNSPLHF. V usage is TRBV2 and J usage is TRBJ1-6; D is possibly TRBD1 (5 bases). CDR1 is SNHLY and CDR2 is FYNNEI in the germline V gene. This CDR3 contains 14 residues. Trimming left V 10 bases short and J 0 bases short, with 10 bases between.

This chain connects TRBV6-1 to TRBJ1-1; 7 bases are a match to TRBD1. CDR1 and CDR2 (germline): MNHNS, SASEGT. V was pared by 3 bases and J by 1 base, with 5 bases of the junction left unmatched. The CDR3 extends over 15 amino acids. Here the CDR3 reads CASSEPGGTNTEAFF. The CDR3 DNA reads TGTGCCAGCAGTGAGCCAGGGGGGACGAACACTGAAGCTTTCTTT.

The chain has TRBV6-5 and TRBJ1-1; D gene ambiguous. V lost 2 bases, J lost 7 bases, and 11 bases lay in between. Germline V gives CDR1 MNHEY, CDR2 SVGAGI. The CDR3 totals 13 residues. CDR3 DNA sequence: TGTGCCAGCAGTTACGAGGCCCTAGGTGAAGCTTTCTTT. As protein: CASSYEALGEAFF.

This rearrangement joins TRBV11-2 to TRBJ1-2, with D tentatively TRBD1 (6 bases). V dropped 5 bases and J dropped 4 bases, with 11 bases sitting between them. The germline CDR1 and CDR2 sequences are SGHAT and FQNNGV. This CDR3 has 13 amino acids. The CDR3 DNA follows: TGTGCCAGCAGCCCCGGACAGAGCTATGGCTACACCTTC. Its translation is CASSPGQSYGYTF.

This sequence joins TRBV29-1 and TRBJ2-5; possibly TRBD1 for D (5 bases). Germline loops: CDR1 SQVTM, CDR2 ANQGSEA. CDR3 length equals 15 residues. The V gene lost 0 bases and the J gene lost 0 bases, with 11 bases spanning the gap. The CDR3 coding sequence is TGCAGCGTTGAAGACCCCCGACAGAACCAAGAGACCCAGTACTTC. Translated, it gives CSVEDPRQNQETQYF.

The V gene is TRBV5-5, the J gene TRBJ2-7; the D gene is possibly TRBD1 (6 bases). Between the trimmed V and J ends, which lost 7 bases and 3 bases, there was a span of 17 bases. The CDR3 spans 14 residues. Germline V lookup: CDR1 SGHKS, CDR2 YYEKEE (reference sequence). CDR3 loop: CASEDRNLDYEQYF. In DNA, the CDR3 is TGTGCCAGCGAAGACAGGAACCTGGACTACGAGCAGTACTTC. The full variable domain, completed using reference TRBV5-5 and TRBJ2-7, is DAGVTQSPTHLIKTRGQQVTLRCSPISGHKSVSWYQQVLGQGPQFIFQYYEKEERGRGNFPDRFSARQFPNYSSELNVNALLLGDSALYLCASEDRNLDYEQYFGPGTRLTVT.

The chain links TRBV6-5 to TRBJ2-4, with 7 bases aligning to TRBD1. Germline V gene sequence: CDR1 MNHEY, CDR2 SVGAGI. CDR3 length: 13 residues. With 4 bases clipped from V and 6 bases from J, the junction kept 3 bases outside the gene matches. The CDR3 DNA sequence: TGTGCCAGCAGTTCTCCAGGGGGAAACATTCAGTACTTC. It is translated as CASSSPGGNIQYF.

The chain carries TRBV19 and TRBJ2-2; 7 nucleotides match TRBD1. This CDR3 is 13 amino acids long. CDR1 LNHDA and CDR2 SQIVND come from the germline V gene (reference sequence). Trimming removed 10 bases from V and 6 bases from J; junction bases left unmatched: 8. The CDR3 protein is CATAGTAAGELFF. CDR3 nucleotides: TGTGCCACCGCCGGGACAGCCGCCGGGGAGCTGTTTTTT.

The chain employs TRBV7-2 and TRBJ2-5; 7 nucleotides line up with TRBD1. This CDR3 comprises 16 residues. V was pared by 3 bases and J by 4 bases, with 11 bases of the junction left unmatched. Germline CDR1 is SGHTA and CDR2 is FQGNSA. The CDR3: CASSFGTGAFGETQYF. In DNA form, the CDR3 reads TGTGCCAGCAGCTTTGGCACAGGGGCGTTCGGAGAGACCCAGTACTTC.

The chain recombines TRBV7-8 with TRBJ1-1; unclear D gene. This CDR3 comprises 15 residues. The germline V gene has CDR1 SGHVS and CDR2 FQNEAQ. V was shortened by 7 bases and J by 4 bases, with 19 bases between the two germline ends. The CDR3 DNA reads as TGTGCCAGCATCCCTACCCCCACAGTGCGCACTGAAGCTTTCTTT. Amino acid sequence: CASIPTPTVRTEAFF.

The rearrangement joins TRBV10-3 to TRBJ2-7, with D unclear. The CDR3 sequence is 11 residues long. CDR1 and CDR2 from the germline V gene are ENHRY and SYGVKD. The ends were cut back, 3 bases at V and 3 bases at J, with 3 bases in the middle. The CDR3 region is CAISEYYEQYF. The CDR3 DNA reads TGTGCCATCAGTGAATACTACGAGCAGTACTTC.

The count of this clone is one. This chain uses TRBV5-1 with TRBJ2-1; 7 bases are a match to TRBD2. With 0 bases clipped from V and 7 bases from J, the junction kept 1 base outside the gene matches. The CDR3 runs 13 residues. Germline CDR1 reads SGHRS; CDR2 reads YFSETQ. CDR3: CASSLGTSNEQFF. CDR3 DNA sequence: TGCGCCAGCAGCTTGGGGACTAGTAATGAGCAGTTCTTC.

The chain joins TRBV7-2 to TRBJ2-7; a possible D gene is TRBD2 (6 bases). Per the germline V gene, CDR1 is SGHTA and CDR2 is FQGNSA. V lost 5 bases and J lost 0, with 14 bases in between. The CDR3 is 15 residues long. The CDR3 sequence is CASSISGTSSYEQYF. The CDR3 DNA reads TGTGCCAGCAGCATTTCCGGGACTTCCTCCTACGAGCAGTACTTC.

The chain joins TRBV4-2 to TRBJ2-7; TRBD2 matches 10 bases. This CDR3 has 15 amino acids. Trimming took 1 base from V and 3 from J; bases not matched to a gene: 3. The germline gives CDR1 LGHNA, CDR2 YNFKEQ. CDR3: CASSQGTSGRYEQYF. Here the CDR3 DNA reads TGTGCCAGCAGCCAAGGGACTAGCGGACGCTACGAGCAGTACTTC.

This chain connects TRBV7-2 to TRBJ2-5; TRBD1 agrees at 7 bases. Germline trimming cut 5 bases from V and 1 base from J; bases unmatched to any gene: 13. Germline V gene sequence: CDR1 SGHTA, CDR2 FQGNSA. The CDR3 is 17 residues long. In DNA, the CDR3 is TGTGCCAGCAGCCCTGGGGGCAGGGGGTCATTCCAAGAGACCCAGTACTTC. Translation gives CASSPGGRGSFQETQYF.

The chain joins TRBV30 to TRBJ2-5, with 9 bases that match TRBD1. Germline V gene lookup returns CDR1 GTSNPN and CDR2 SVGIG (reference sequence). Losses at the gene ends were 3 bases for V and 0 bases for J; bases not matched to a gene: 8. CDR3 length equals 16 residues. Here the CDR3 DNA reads TGTGCCTGGAGGGGTGGGACAGGGAGAAACCAAGAGACCCAGTACTTC. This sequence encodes CAWRGGTGRNQETQYF.

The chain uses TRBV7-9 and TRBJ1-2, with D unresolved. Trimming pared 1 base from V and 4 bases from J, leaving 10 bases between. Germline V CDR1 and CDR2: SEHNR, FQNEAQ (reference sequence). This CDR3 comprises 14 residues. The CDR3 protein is CASSLVGVGYGYTF. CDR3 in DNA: TGTGCCAGCAGCTTAGTTGGAGTCGGCTATGGCTACACCTTC.

Here the CDR3 reads CAWSARGLAVYEQYF. CDR3 sequence (DNA): TGTGCCTGGAGTGCCAGGGGACTAGCGGTCTACGAGCAGTACTTC. The chain employs TRBV30 and TRBJ2-7, with TRBD2 matching over 11 bases. Germline values: CDR1 GTSNPN, CDR2 SVGIG (reference sequence). V shed 1 base and J 3 bases; nucleotides not matched to a gene: 5. The CDR3 length is 15 residues.

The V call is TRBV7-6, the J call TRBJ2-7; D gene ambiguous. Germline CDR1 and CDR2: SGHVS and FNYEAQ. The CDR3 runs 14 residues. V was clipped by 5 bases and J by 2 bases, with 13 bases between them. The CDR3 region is CASSPAGSPYEQYF. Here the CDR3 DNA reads TGTGCCAGCAGCCCGGCAGGTTCACCCTACGAGCAGTACTTC.

The CDR3 sequence: CASSRGQGIGSPLHF. CDR3 DNA sequence: TGTGCCAGCAGTAGGGGCCAGGGCATCGGGTCACCCCTCCACTTT. The V and J genes are TRBV5-6 and TRBJ1-6; D may be TRBD1 (5 bases). V was clipped by 5 bases and J by 10 bases, with 19 bases between them. Germline V gene lookup returns CDR1 SGHDT and CDR2 YYEEEE. The CDR3 length is 15 residues.

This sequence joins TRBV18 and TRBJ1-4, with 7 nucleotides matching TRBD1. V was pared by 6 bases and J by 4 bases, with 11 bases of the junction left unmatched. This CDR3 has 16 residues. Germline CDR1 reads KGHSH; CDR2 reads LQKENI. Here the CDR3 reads CASSLRTGLYNEKLFF. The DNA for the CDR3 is TGTGCCAGCTCGCTCCGGACAGGATTATATAATGAAAAACTGTTTTTT.